The T cell receptor beta chain under discussion was sequenced for a study of cytomegalovirus exposure and HLA in healthy donors. The CDR3 covers 14 residues. Germline V lookup: CDR1 LNHDA, CDR2 SQIVND (reference sequence). V lost 4 bases, J lost 6 bases, and 8 bases stayed unmatched. A multiplex PCR was run with 60 Vbeta primers and 13 Jbeta primers. Assay: immunoSEQ multiplex PCR; the TCRdb copy retains only in-frame clones and omits some. This table has approximately 81,000 clones, around four fifths appearing once. The sample comprised PBMCs. This clonotype originated in a woman aged 50 to 60 in good health and CMV-seropositive. This chain connects TRBV19 to TRBJ1-1, with 7 positions matching TRBD1. The DNA of the CDR3 is TGTGCCAGTAGTACAGCACAGGGGAGTGCTGAAGCTTTCTTT. Its translation is CASSTAQGSAEAFF.